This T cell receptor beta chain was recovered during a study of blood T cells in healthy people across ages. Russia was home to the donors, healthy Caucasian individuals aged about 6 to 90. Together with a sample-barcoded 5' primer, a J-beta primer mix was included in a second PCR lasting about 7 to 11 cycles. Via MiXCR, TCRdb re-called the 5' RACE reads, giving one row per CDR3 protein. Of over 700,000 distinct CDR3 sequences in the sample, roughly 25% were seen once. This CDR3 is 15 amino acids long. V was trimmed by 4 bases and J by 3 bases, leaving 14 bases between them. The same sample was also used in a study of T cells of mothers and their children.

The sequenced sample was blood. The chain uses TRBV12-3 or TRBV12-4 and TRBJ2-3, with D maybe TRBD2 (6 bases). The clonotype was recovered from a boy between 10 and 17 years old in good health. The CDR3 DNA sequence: TGTGCCAGCAGTTCGACTAGGAAATCTACAGATACGCAGTATTTT. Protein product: CASSSTRKSTDTQYF.